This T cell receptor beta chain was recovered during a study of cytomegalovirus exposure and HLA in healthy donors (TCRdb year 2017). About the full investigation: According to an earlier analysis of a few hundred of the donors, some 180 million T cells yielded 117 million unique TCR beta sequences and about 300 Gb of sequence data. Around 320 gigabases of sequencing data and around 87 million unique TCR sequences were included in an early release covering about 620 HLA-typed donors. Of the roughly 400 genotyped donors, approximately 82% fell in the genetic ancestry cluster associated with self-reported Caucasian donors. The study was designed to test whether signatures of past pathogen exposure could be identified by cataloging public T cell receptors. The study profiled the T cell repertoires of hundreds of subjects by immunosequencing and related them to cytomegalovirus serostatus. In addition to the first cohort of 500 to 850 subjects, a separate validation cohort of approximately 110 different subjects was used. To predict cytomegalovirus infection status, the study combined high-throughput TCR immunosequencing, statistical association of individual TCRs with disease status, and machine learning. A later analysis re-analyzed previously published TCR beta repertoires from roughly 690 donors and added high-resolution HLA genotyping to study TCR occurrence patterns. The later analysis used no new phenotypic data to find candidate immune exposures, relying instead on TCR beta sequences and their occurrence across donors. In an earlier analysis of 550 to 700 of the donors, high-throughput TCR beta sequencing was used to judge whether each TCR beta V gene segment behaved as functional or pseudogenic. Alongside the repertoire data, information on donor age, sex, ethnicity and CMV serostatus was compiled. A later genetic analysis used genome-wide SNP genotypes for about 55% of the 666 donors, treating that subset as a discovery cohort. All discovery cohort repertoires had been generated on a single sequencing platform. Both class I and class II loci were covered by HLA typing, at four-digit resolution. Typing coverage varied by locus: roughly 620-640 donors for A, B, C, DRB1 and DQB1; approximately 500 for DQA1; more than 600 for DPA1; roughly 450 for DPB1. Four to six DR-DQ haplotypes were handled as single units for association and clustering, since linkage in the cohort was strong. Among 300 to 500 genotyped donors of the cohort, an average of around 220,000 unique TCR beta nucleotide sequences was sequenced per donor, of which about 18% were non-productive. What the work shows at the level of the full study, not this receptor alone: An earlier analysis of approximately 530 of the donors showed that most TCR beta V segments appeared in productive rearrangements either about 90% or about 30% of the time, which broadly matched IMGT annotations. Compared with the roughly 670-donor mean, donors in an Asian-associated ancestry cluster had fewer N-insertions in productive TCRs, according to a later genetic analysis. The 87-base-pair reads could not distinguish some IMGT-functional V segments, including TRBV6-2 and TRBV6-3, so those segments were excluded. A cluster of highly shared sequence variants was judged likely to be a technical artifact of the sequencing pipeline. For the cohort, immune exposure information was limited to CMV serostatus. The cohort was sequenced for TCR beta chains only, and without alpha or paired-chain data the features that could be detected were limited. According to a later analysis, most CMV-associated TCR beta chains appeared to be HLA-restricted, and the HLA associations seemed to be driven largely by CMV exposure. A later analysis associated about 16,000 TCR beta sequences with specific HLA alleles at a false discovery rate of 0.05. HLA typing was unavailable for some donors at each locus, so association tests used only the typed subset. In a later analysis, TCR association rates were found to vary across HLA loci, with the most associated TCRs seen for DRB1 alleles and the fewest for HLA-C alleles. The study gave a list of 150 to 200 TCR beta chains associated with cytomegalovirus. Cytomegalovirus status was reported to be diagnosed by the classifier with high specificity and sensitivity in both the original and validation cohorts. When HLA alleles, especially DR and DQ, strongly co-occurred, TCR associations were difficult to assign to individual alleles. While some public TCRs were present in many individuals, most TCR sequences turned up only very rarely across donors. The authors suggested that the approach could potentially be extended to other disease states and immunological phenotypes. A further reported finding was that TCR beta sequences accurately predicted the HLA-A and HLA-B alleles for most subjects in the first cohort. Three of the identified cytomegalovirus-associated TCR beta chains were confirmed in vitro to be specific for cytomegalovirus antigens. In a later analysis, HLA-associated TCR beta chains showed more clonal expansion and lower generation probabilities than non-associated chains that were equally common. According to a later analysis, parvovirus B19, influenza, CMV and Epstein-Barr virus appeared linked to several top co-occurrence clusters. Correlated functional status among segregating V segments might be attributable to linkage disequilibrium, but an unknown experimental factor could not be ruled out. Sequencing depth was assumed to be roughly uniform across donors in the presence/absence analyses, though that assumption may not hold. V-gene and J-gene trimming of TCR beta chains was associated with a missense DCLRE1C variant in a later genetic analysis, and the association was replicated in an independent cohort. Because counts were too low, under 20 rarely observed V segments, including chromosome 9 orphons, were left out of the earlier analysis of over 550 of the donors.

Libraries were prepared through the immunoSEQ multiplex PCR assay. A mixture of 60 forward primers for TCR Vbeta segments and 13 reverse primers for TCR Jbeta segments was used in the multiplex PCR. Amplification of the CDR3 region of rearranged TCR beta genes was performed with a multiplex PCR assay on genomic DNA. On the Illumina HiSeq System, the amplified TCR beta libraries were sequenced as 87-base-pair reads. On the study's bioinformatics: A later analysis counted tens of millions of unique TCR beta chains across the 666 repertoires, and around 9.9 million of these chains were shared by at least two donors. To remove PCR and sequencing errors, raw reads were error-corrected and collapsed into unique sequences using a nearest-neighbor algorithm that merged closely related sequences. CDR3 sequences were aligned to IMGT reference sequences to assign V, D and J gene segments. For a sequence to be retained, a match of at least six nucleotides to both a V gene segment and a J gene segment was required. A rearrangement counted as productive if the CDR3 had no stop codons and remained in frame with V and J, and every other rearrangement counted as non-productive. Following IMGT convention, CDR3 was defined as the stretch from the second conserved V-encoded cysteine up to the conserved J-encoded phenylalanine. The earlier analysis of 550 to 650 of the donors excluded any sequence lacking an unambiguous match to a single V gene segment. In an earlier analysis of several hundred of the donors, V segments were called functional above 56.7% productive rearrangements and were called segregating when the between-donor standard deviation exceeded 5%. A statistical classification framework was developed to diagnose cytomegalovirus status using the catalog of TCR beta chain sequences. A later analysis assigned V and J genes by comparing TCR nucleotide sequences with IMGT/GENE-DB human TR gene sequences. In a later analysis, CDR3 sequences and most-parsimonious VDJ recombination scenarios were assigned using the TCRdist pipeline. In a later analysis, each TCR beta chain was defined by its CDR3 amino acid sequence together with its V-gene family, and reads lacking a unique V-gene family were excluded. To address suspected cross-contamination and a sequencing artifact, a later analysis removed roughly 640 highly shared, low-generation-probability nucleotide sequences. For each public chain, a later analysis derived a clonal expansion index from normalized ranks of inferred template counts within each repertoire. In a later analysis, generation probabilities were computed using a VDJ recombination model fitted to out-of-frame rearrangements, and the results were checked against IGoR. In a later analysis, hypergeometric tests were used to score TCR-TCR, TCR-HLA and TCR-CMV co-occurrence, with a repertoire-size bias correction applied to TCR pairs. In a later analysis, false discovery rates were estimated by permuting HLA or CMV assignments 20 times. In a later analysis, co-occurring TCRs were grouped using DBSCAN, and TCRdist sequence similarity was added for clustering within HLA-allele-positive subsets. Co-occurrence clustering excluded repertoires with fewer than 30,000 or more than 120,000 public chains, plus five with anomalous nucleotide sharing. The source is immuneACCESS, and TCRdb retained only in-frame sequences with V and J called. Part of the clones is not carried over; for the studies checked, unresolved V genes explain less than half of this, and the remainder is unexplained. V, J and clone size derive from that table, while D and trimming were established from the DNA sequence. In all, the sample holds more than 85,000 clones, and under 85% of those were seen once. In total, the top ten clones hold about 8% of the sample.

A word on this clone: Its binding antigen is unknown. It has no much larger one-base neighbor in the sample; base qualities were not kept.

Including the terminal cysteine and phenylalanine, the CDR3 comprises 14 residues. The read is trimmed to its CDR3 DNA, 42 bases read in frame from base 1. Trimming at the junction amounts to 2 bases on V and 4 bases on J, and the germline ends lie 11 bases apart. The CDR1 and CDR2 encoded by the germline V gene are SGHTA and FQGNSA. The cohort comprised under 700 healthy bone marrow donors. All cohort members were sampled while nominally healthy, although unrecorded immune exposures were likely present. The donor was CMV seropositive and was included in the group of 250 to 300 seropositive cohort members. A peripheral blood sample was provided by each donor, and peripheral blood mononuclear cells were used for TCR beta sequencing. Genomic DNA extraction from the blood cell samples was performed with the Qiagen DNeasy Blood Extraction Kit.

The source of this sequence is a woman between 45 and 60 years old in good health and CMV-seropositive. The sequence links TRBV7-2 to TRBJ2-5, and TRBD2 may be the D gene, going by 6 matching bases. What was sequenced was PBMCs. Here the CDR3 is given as CASSLSTRPETQYF. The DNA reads TGTGCCAGCAGCTTATCGACTAGGCCAGAGACCCAGTACTTC.